This T cell receptor beta chain was captured in a study of Ad26.COV2.S vaccination and SARS-CoV-2 variants. Findings of the study overall: Reports say spike-specific CD8+ and CD4+ T cell responses covered substantial breadth after vaccination. Placebo recipients had lower spike-specific TCR breadth than vaccine recipients.

Treatment given: roughly 20 received Ad26.COV2.S at low or high dose, single or two shots; several received placebo; per-sample allocation not given. Day 63 after the first injection of vaccine or placebo was the sampling time. Donor was an adult aged 18-55 years in Boston. Of note for this clone: Its antigen is not known.

Germline V gene sequence: CDR1 SGHDT, CDR2 YYEEEE. Trimming removed 4 bases from V and 2 bases from J; junction bases left unmatched: 12. CDR3 length: 17 amino acids. Sequencing used immunoSEQ multiplex PCR; TCRdb keeps in-frame clones, though not all of them. The table records more than 300,000 clones, 88% of them present only once. This receptor was taken from a person aged 18-65 years who received the Ad26.COV2.S COVID-19 vaccine or a placebo. The chain joins TRBV5-6 to TRBJ2-3; 8 nucleotides agree with TRBD1. This sample comprised peripheral blood, obtained in a trial of Ad26.COV2.S vaccine versus placebo. Here the CDR3 DNA reads TGTGCCAGCAGCCTATTAAAACAGGGGGGATACACAGATACGCAGTATTTT. This gives the protein CASSLLKQGGYTDTQYF.